This T cell receptor (beta chain) stems from a study of T cell changes during pregnancy in multiple sclerosis (dated by TCRdb to about 2019). Regarding the study in general: The study examined how the T cell repertoire changed over the course of pregnancy in women with multiple sclerosis.

Regarding this clone: Its antigen has not been determined. Base qualities are missing; no much larger clone stands one base away.

Receptor amplification or capture employed the immunoSEQ multiplex PCR assay. TCRdb provides this immuneACCESS table in a form limited to in-frame rearrangements. Some clones are lacking; in checked studies, under half of them reflect an unresolved V gene, and why the rest are absent is not known. Present in this sample are about 50,000 clones, roughly 92% of which were seen just once. The top ten constitute around 0.74% of the sample. From a lookup of the germline V gene, CDR1 and CDR2 are SGHTA and FQGNSA. The junction shows trimming of 1 base on V and 2 bases on J, plus 11 bases between the germline ends. The CDR3 starts with the cysteine, ends with the phenylalanine, and has 15 residues. Only the CDR3 DNA is retained, 45 bases long and in frame from the first base.

The sequence was collected from a female donor with multiple sclerosis, enrolled in a pregnancy study. In this chain, TRBV7-2 is recombined with TRBJ2-5; perhaps TRBD2 is the D gene, with 6 bases matching. The sequencing here drew on CD4+ T cells from peripheral blood mononuclear cells, taken in the third trimester of pregnancy. The DNA is TGTGCCAGCAGCTTAGGGCTCAGCGGGCAAGAGACCCAGTACTTC. This encodes CASSLGLSGQETQYF.